The entry that follows covers one T cell receptor beta chain sequence. Repertoires were generated with immunoSEQ multiplex PCR, while TCRdb's copy carries only in-frame clones and drops some. The sample carries about 58,000 clones, 85% to 90% recorded once. Germline loops: CDR1 MDHEN, CDR2 SYDVKM. This CDR3 spans 16 amino acids. Trimming pared 4 bases from V and 5 bases from J, leaving 21 bases between. This sample stems from a study of blood T cell repertoires in COVID-19. Study-level background: Acute and convalescent COVID-19 samples came from the United States, Italy and Spain.

This clonotype was sampled from a man aged 60 to 75 with acute or convalescent COVID-19. The sequencing sample was made of peripheral blood. The rearrangement uses TRBV28 and TRBJ2-7, with D tentatively TRBD2 (6 bases). Written as DNA, the CDR3 is TGTGCCAGCAGTTCACATAATGGAGGGGTCCCCCACGAGCAGTACTTC. It is translated as CASSSHNGGVPHEQYF.